Each of the 7 T cell receptor beta chains below was sequenced from the same sample in a study of blood T cell repertoires in COVID-19. Measured with immunoSEQ multiplex PCR; TCRdb has only the in-frame clones, and not every one. The data hold about 190,000 clones, with about four fifths observed a single time. The material sequenced was PBMCs or T cells enriched from blood (not recorded which). The receptors were gathered from a young woman who had recovered from COVID-19.

V gene TRBV2 combines with J gene TRBJ2-2, with 7 bases that match TRBD1. V trimming: 4 bases; J trimming: 3 bases; junction bases outside the gene matches: 5. The germline V gene encodes CDR1 SNHLY and CDR2 FYNNEI. The CDR3 length is 15 residues. The CDR3 sequence is CASSVTGVDTGELFF. The CDR3, as DNA: TGTGCCAGCAGTGTTACAGGGGTAGACACCGGGGAGCTGTTTTTT.

The chain combines TRBV9 with TRBJ2-2; maybe TRBD2 (6 bases). The CDR3 has 16 amino acids. Germline loops: CDR1 SGDLS, CDR2 YYNGEE. V lost 4 bases and J 2 bases, leaving 15 bases between the germline ends. CDR3: CASSFVGSVNTGELFF. Here the CDR3 DNA reads TGTGCCAGCAGCTTTGTCGGGAGCGTCAACACCGGGGAGCTGTTTTTT.

This clone was detected only once. The chain is built from TRBV27 and TRBJ1-6, with TRBD1 matching 7 bases. This CDR3 is built from 13 residues. Germline CDR1 reads MNHEY; CDR2 reads SMNVEV (reference sequence). V was pared by 8 bases and J by 10 bases, with 8 bases of the junction left unmatched. The CDR3 sequence is CASRTGLYSPLHF. The CDR3 nucleotides read TGTGCCAGCCGGACAGGATTATACTCACCCCTCCACTTT.

The chain has TRBV5-1 and TRBJ1-1, with TRBD1 identical over 9 bases. Germline values: CDR1 SGHRS, CDR2 YFSETQ. V shed 1 base, J shed 0 bases, and the junction held 7 bases outside the gene matches. CDR3 length equals 17 residues. The DNA of the CDR3 is TGCGCCAGCAGCTTGTCGGGACAGGGACCCTTGAACACTGAAGCTTTCTTT. It encodes CASSLSGQGPLNTEAFF. Full variable domain (remainder filled in from reference TRBV5-1 and TRBJ1-1): KAGVTQTPRYLIKTRGQQVTLSCSPISGHRSVSWYQQTPGQGLQFLFEYFSETQRNKGNFPGRFSGRQFSNSRSEMNVSTLELGDSALYLCASSLSGQGPLNTEAFFGQGTRLTVV.

The V call is TRBV5-1, the J call TRBJ1-6, with 9 bases identical to TRBD1. CDR1 is SGHRS, CDR2 YFSETQ, per germline. The V gene end was trimmed by 0 bases and the J gene end by 5 bases; junction bases not matched to a gene: 0. The CDR3 sequence is 15 residues long. The CDR3 reads CASSLGTGDNSPLHF. CDR3 coding DNA: TGCGCCAGCAGCTTGGGGACAGGGGATAATTCACCCCTCCACTTT.

Only a few counts were recorded for this clone. The chain is built from TRBV30 and TRBJ1-5, with no clear D. The germline V gene encodes CDR1 GTSNPN and CDR2 SVGIG (reference sequence). V was clipped by 0 bases and J by 4 bases, with 7 bases between them. The CDR3 length is 13 residues. CDR3 protein: CAWSVEANQPQHF. DNA of the CDR3: TGTGCCTGGAGTGTTGAGGCAAATCAGCCCCAGCATTTT.

The chain links TRBV7-2 to TRBJ1-4; 9 bases are a match to TRBD1. This CDR3 is 16 amino acids long. Germline loops: CDR1 SGHTA, CDR2 FQGNSA. The V segment lost 3 bases and the J segment 8 bases; nucleotides outside the gene matches: 10. Here the CDR3 DNA reads TGTGCCAGCAGCTTCCCGGGACAGGGAGGGGGCGAAAAACTGTTTTTT. Protein product: CASSFPGQGGGEKLFF.